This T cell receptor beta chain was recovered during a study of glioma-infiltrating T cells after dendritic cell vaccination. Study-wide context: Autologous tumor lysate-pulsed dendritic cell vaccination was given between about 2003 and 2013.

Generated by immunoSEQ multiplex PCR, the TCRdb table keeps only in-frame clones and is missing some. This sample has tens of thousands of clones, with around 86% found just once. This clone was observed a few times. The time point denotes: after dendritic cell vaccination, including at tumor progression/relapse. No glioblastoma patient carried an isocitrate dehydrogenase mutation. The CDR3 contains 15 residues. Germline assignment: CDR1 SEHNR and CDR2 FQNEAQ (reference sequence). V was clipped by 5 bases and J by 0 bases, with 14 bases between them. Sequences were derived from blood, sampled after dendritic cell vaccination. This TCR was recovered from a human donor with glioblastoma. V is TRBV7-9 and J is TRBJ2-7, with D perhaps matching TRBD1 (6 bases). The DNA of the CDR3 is TGTGCCAGCAGCCCCAAGGGGGACATCTCCTACGAGCAGTACTTC. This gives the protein CASSPKGDISYEQYF.